Detailed here is one T cell receptor beta chain. This clone's antigen is unknown. Base qualities are not provided; no much larger clone lies one nucleotide away. Libraries were constructed by the immunoSEQ multiplex PCR assay. The clones in this table, taken by TCRdb from immuneACCESS, are in-frame only. Not every clone is retained; where verified, under half of the shortfall comes from an unresolved V gene, and the cause of the rest is unknown. The sample includes approximately 31,000 clones, with more than 70% observed a single time. Clones ranked in the top ten supply 0.95% to 1.5% of the sample. This record belongs to a study of T cells in narcolepsy (dated by TCRdb to 2016 to 2018). Study-level background: Patients with narcolepsy type 1 or type 2 (NT1, NT2) were enrolled in the study together with healthy control donors. The study used TCR Vbeta sequencing to track clonotypes in blood and CSF while looking for autoreactive T cells in narcolepsy patients that target self-antigens of hypocretin neurons (hypocretin, TRIB2).

The paper's findings and limits, for the study overall: No sequences matching autoreactive T cell clones were present in some of the blood memory CD4+ repertoires from patients and controls. Plots comparing CSF and blood CD4+ T cell clonotypes from the same patient highlighted HCRT-specific and TRIB2-specific autoreactive clonotypes. Numbers of sequenced blood memory CD4+ clonotypes were comparable, averaging around 40,000 in patients and 30,000 to 35,000 in controls. According to the report, autoreactive clonotypes were detected serially in the blood of the same patients and of different patients, but not in healthy controls.

For TCR Vbeta sequencing, memory CD4+ T cells were sorted ex vivo from the peripheral blood of both healthy controls and narcolepsy patients. The V and J ends are trimmed by 4 bases and 3 bases, leaving 17 bases between them. Taken from the germline V gene, the CDR1 and CDR2 loops are SGDLS and YYNGEE. The CDR3 runs 16 amino acids, cysteine and phenylalanine included. Just CDR3 DNA is preserved here, 48 bases in frame from base 1. The specimen sequenced was CD45RA- memory CD4+ T cells from PBMCs. In light of the paper, this sample's cell subset or site label describes: memory T cells sorted ex vivo from peripheral blood. This receptor was obtained from a human donor with narcolepsy. The chain uses TRBV9 and TRBJ2-1; no D gene is confidently identified. This receptor carries the CDR3 CASSPRQRLDYNEQFF. The DNA sequence follows: TGTGCCAGCAGCCCTCGGCAGCGCCTCGACTACAATGAGCAGTTCTTC.